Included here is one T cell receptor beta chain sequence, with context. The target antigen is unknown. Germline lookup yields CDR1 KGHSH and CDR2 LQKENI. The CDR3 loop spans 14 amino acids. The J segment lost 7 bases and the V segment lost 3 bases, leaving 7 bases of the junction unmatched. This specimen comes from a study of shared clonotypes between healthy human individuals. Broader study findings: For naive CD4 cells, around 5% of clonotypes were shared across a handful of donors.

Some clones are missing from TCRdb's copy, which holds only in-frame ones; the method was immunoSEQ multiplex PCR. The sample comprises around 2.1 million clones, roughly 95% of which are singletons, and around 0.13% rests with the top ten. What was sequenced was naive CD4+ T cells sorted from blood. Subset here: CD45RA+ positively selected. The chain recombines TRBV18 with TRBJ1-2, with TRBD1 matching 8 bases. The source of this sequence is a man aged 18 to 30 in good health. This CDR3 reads CASSPLDRVSGYTF. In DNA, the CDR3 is TGTGCCAGCTCACCCCTGGACAGGGTGTCTGGCTACACCTTC.